This T cell receptor beta chain was captured in a study of Graves' ophthalmopathy and Graves' hyperthyroidism. RNA transcripts provided the template for amplifying TCR beta CDR3 regions. Second-round multiplex PCR came after first-round RT-PCR with HTBI primers. MiXCR was run by TCRdb on the multiplex PCR reads, yielding one entry per CDR3 protein. The table shows some 170,000 distinct CDR3 sequences, with 35% to 45% occurring only once. The V end lost 4 bases, the J end lost 6 bases, and 15 bases lay between the germline ends. This CDR3 spans 14 amino acids. CDR1 is SGHAT and CDR2 is FQDESV in the germline V gene (reference sequence).

The origin of this receptor is a man aged 30 to 39 with Graves' ophthalmopathy. V and J are TRBV11-1 and TRBJ1-2; D is undetermined. The source material was peripheral blood. The CDR3 nucleotides are TGTGCCAGCAGCTCCTTACCCCGGATTGATGGCTACACCTTC. As protein: CASSSLPRIDGYTF. The full variable domain, its missing parts supplied by reference TRBV11-1 and TRBJ1-2, is EAEVAQSPRYKITEKSQAVAFWCDPISGHATLYWYRQILGQGPELLVQFQDESVVDDSQLPKDRFSAERLKGVDSTLKIQPAELGDSAMYLCASSSLPRIDGYTFGSGTRLTVV.